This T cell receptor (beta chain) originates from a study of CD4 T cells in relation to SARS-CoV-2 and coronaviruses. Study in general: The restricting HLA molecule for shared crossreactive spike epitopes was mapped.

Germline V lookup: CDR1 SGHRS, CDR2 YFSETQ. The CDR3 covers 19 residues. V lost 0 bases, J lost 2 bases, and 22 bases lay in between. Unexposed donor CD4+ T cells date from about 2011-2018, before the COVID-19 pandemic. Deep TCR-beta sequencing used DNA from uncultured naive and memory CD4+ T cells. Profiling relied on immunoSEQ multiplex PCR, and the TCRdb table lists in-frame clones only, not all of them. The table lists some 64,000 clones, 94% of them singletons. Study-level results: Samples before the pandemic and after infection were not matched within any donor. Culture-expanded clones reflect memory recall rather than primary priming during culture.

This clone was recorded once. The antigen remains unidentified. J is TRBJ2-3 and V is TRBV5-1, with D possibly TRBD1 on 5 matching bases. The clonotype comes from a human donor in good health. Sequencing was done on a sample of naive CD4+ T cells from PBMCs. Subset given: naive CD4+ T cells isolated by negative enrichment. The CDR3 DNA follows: TGCGCCAGCAGCTTGGTCCTCCATCCTCAGGGAATCAACACAGATACGCAGTATTTT. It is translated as CASSLVLHPQGINTDTQYF.